This T cell receptor beta chain stems from a study of cytomegalovirus exposure and HLA in healthy donors. As to this clone: What it binds is not known.

The PCR had 60 Vbeta and 13 Jbeta primers. Original processing methods: Later analysis identified roughly 84 million unique TCR beta chains, 10 million to 12 million shared. The data were produced by immunoSEQ multiplex PCR, yet TCRdb's version contains in-frame clones alone and is incomplete. V, J and clone size are those of that table, while D and trimming were read from the DNA. This sample has about 130,000 clones; 80% occur once, and the top ten carry just over 2.5%. Germline CDR1 and CDR2: LNHDA and SQIVND (reference sequence). After removal of 5 bases from V and 4 bases from J, the junction contained 8 bases not matched to a gene. The length of the CDR3 is 15 residues. The study, taken as a whole, reports: Sequencing probably produced one cluster of sequence variants that were highly shared. In a later analysis, DRB1 alleles had the most associated TCRs; HLA-C alleles the fewest. One variant, a missense change in DCLRE1C, was linked in a later analysis to TCR beta V- and J-gene trimming.

The sequenced material came from PBMCs. The source of this sequence is a man aged 25 to 40 in good health and CMV-seronegative. The V gene is TRBV19, the J gene TRBJ1-1, with 9 bases matching TRBD1. The CDR3 loop reads CASSRQGGRGTEAFF. The CDR3 bases are TGTGCCAGTAGTCGACAGGGGGGGAGGGGCACTGAAGCTTTCTTT.